The rows below give T cell receptor beta chains drawn from one sample of a study of blood T cell repertoires in COVID-19. Libraries were prepared by immunoSEQ multiplex PCR; TCRdb keeps only in-frame clonotypes and omits some of them. The sample has about 140,000 clones, 88% seen once. The sequenced material came from peripheral blood. Receptors originate from a man between 65 and 85 years old with acute or convalescent COVID-19. Both conserved end residues are part of each CDR3. Fields, in order: J gene, V gene, clone size, D gene, CDR3 DNA, CDR3 protein. D genes are given only for firm matches. A row's size may be missing; if present it is once, few, many or a size class.

TRBJ1-5	TRBV3-1/TRBV3-2	-	-	TGTGCCAGCAGCCAAGGGTCCAGTAGCAATCAGCCCCAGCATTTT	CASSQGSSSNQPQHF
TRBJ2-5	TRBV6-5	once	TRBD1	TGTGCCAGCAGTTGGCAATTCCGGGACAGGGAGACCCAGTACTTC	CASSWQFRDRETQYF
TRBJ2-7	TRBV7-9	-	-	TGTGCCAGCAGCCCTGGTCGCCTAAATTCTTACGAGCAGTACTTC	CASSPGRLNSYEQYF
TRBJ2-7	TRBV28	-	TRBD1	TGTGCCAGCAGTTTATTCGGACAGGGGCCTTACGAGCAGTACTTC	CASSLFGQGPYEQYF
TRBJ1-2	TRBV5-4	-	-	TGTGCCAGCAGCTTGGCAGTTAACGCGGGCGACTATGGCTACACCTTC	CASSLAVNAGDYGYTF
TRBJ1-2	TRBV27	-	TRBD1	TGTGCCAGCAGTTCTTCCCGGGACAGTGTGAGTTGGGCGGATGGCTACACCTTC	CASSSSRDSVSWADGYTF
TRBJ1-5	TRBV5-6	-	-	TGTGCCAGCAGCATGGGACACCTCAATCAGCCCCAGCATTTT	CASSMGHLNQPQHF
TRBJ1-2	TRBV5-1	-	TRBD1	TGCGCCAGCAGCCGTGGGGGGACAGTCACTAACTATGGCTACACCTTC	CASSRGGTVTNYGYTF
TRBJ2-3	TRBV24-1	-	-	TGTGCCACCAGTGGGAGAGTCCTCAGGGGCACAGATACGCAGTATTTT	CATSGRVLRGTDTQYF
TRBJ1-2	TRBV7-9	-	TRBD1	TGTGCCAGCAGCTTAGAAGTCAGGGGGTATGGCTACACCTTC	CASSLEVRGYGYTF
TRBJ1-2	TRBV29-1	-	-	TGCAGCATACAGGTTAACTATGGCTACACCTTC	CSIQVNYGYTF
TRBJ1-5	TRBV7-8	once	-	TGTGCCAGCAGCTTCACCCCTTCGGGGGGGAATCAGCCCCAGCATTTT	CASSFTPSGGNQPQHF
TRBJ2-3	TRBV4-1	-	-	TGCGCCAGTAACCCTGGGCAAGGGGCCACAGATACGCAGTATTTT	CASNPGQGATDTQYF
TRBJ2-1	TRBV5-1	-	TRBD2	TGCGCCAGCAGCTTAAGGACTAGCGGAGACAATGAGCAGTTCTTC	CASSLRTSGDNEQFF
TRBJ2-3	TRBV5-1	-	-	TGCGCCAGCAGCTTTGGGGGGGCGCCGACAGATACGCAGTATTTT	CASSFGGAPTDTQYF
TRBJ1-5	TRBV6-5	-	TRBD1	TGTGCCAGCAGTAGGGACAGGGGGAATCAGCCCCAGCATTTT	CASSRDRGNQPQHF
TRBJ1-2	TRBV19	-	-	TGTGCCAGTAGTATGCGGACAACTAACTATGGCTACACCTTC	CASSMRTTNYGYTF
TRBJ2-2	TRBV6-5	few	-	TGTGCCAGCAGTTGGAAGGGGGGGACCGGGGAGCTGTTTTTT	CASSWKGGTGELFF
TRBJ2-2	TRBV7-7	few	-	TGTGCCAGCAGCTTCAGGGTCGACGGGGAGCTGTTTTTT	CASSFRVDGELFF
TRBJ2-3	TRBV6-5	-	TRBD2	TGTGCCAGCAGATCGGGACTAGCGGGGGGGAATACGCAGTATTTT	CASRSGLAGGNTQYF
TRBJ2-5	TRBV5-4	-	-	TGTGCCAGCAGCCGGTTCGCAGAGACCCAGTACTTC	CASSRFAETQYF
TRBJ1-2	TRBV5-8	-	-	TGTGCCAGCAGCTCGGGGGGCCAGTGGGGCTATGGCTACACCTTC	CASSSGGQWGYGYTF
TRBJ2-7	TRBV5-4	-	TRBD1	TGTGCCAGCAGCTCGACGGACAGGGAAATCAACGAGCAGTACTTC	CASSSTDREINEQYF
TRBJ2-2	TRBV27	-	TRBD2	TGTGCCAGCCCGGGGACTAGCGGGAGTAATCGAAAAGTCACCGGGGAGCTGTTTTTT	CASPGTSGSNRKVTGELFF
TRBJ2-7	TRBV28	once	-	TGTGCCAGCAGACAGGACAGCTCCTACGAGCAGTACTTC	CASRQDSSYEQYF
TRBJ2-7	TRBV10-3	-	TRBD1	TGTGCCATCAGTGAGGCCCGGGACAGGGCCGAGCAGTACTTC	CAISEARDRAEQYF
TRBJ1-1	TRBV29-1	-	-	TGCAGCGTTTACAGGGTCCGAGGGACTGAAGCTTTCTTT	CSVYRVRGTEAFF
TRBJ2-1	TRBV7-4	-	TRBD2	TGTGCCAGCAGCCCCCTCCTAGCGGGAGTGTCCTACAATGAGCAGTTCTTC	CASSPLLAGVSYNEQFF
TRBJ2-2	TRBV7-9	few	TRBD2	TGTGCCAGCAGCTCGAGACTAGCGGGAGCCGGGGAGCTGTTTTTT	CASSSRLAGAGELFF
TRBJ2-7	TRBV4-2	-	-	TGTGCCAGCAGCCGTGAAGGCAGCGGACTCTACGAGCAGTACTTC	CASSREGSGLYEQYF
TRBJ2-2	TRBV5-6	-	-	TGTGCCAGCAGCTTGGAGCTAGCCGGGGAGCTGTTTTTT	CASSLELAGELFF
TRBJ2-7	TRBV4-2	-	TRBD2	TGTGCCAGCAGCCGGGAGACTAGCGGGAGATCCTACGAGCAGTACTTC	CASSRETSGRSYEQYF
TRBJ2-1	TRBV5-4	-	-	TGTGCCAGCAGCTTGGGAGGTAGCGCTGGAGGCAATGAGCAGTTCTTC	CASSLGGSAGGNEQFF
TRBJ2-5	TRBV2	once	-	TGTGCCAGCAGTGAAGGCGGGATCGAGACCCAGTACTTC	CASSEGGIETQYF
TRBJ1-1	TRBV3-1/TRBV3-2	-	TRBD1	TGTGCCAGCAGCCAGGGACAGATGAACACTGAAGCTTTCTTT	CASSQGQMNTEAFF
TRBJ1-1	TRBV5-1	-	-	TGCGCCAGCAGCTTCGGAACCCAGGGTTATGATGAAGCTTTCTTT	CASSFGTQGYDEAFF
TRBJ2-3	TRBV20-1	-	-	TGCAGTGCTCTTTACATGACGCAGTATTTT	CSALYMTQYF
TRBJ1-4	TRBV28	-	TRBD1	TGTGCCAGCAGTTTATGGGGGACAGGGGCGACTAATGAAAAACTGTTTTTT	CASSLWGTGATNEKLFF
TRBJ1-2	TRBV12-3/TRBV12-4	-	-	TGTGCCAGCAGACCGAATTACAATGGCTACACCTTC	CASRPNYNGYTF
TRBJ1-1	TRBV28	-	-	TGTGCCAGCAGCTCCCGAGTTGGTCGAGCGAACACTGAAGCTTTCTTT	CASSSRVGRANTEAFF
TRBJ1-4	TRBV6-1	-	-	TGTGCCAGCAGTGAGGGCAGGGGAAGTGAAAAACTGTTTTTT	CASSEGRGSEKLFF
TRBJ1-3	TRBV4-1	-	-	TGCGCCAGCAGCCAAGACCCACAGGGTCGGAACACCATATATTTT	CASSQDPQGRNTIYF